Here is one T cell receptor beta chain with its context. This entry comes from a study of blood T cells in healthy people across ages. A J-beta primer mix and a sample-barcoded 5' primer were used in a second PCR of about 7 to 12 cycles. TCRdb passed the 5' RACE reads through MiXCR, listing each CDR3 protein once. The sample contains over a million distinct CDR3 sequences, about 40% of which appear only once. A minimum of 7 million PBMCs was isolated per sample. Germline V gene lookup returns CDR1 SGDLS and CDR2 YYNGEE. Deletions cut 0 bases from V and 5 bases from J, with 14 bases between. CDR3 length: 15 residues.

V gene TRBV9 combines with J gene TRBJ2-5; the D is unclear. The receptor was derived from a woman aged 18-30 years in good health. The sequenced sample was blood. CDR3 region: CASSVGAPAVETQYF. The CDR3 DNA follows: TGTGCCAGCAGCGTAGGGGCACCGGCGGTGGAGACCCAGTACTTC. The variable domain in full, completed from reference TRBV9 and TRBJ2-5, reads DSGVTQTPKHLITATGQRVTLRCSPRSGDLSVYWYQQSLDQGLQFLIQYYNGEERAKGNILERFSAQQFPDLHSELNLSSLELGDSALYFCASSVGAPAVETQYFGPGTRLLVL.